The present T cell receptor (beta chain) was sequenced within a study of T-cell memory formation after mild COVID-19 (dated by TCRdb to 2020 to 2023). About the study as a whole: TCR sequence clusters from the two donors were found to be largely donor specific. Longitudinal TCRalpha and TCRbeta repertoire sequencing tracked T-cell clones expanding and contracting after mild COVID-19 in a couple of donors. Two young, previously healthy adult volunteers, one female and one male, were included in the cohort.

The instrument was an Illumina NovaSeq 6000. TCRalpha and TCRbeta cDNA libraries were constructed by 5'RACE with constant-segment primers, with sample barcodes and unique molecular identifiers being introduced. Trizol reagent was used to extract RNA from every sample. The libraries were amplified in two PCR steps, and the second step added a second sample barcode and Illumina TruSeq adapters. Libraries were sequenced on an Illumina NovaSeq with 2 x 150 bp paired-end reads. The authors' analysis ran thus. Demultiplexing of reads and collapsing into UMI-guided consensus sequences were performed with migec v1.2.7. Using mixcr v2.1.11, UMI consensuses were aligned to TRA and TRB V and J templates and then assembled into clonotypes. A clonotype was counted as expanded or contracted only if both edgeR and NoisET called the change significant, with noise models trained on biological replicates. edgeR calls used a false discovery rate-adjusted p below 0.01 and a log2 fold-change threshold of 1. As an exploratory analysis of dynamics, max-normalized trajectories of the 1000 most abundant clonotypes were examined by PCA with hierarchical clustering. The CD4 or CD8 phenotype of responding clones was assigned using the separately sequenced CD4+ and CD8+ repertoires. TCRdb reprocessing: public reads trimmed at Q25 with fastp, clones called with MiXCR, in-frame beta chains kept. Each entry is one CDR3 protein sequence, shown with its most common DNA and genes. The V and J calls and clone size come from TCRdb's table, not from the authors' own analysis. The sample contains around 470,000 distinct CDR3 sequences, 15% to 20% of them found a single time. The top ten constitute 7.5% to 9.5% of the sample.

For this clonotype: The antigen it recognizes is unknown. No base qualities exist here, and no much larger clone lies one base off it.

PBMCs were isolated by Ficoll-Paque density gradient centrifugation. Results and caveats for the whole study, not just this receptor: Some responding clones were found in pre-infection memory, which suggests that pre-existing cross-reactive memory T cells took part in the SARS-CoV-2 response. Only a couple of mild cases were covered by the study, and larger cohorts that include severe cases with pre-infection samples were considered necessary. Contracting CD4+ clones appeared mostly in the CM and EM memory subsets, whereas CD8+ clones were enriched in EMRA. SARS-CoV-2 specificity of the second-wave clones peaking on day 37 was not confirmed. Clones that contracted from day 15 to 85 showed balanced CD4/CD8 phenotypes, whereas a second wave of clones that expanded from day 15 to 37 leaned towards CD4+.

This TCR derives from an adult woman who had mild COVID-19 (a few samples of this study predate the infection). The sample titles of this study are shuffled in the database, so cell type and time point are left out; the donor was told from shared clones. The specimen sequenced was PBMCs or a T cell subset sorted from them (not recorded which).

The bases read TGTGCCAGCAGTTCCAGCGGGGCTCAAGAGACCCAGTACTTC. Translation gives CASSSSGAQETQYF. The V and J segments used are TRBV7-9 and TRBJ2-5; TRBD2 aligns with 7 central bases. CDR1 and CDR2 are read off the germline V gene (reference sequence) as SEHNR and FQNEAQ. Its CDR3 holds 14 amino acids, cysteine through phenylalanine. This entry keeps only the CDR3 DNA: 42 bases, framed from base 1. V is trimmed back by 6 bases and J by 2 bases, and the junction contains 6 bases that no gene match accounts for.